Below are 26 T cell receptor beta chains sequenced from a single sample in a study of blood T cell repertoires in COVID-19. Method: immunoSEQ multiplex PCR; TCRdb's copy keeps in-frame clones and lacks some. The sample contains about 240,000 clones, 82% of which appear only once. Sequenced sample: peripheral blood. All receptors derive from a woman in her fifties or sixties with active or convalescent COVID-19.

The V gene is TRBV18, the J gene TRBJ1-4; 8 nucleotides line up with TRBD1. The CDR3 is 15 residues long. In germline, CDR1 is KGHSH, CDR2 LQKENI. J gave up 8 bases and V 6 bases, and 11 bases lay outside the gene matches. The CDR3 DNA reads TGTGCCAGCTCTGGACAGGGTATTTCAGGAGAAAAACTGTTTTTT. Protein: CASSGQGISGEKLFF.

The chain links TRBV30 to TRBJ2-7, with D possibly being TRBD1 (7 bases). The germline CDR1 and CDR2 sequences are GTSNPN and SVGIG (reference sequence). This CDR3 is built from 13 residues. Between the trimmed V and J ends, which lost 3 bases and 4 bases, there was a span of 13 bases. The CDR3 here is CAWSRRGLYEQYF. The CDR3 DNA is TGTGCCTGGAGCAGGAGGGGGCTATACGAGCAGTACTTC.

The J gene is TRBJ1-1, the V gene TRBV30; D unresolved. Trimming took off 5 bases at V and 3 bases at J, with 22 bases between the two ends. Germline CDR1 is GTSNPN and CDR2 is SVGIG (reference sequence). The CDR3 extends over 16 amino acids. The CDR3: CAWVPLGQARDTEAFF. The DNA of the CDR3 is TGTGCCTGGGTCCCCCTAGGCCAAGCGCGTGACACTGAAGCTTTCTTT.

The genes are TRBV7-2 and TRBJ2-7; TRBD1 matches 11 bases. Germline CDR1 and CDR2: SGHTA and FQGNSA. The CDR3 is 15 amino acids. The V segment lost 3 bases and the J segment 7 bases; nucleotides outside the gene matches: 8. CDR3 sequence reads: CASSLGQGGPGEQYF. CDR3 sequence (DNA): TGTGCCAGCAGCTTGGGACAGGGGGGACCGGGAGAGCAGTACTTC.

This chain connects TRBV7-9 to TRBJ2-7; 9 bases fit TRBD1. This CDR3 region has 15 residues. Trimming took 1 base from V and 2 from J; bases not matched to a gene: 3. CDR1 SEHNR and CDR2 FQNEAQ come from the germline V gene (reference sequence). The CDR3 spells CASSLVGTGPYEQYF. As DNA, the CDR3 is TGTGCCAGCAGCTTAGTTGGGACAGGGCCCTACGAGCAGTACTTC.

In nucleotides, the CDR3 is TGTGCCAGCAGCTCCAGGGTTTCCTATGGCTACACCTTC. Translated: CASSSRVSYGYTF. The gene calls are TRBV21-1 and TRBJ1-2; the DNA was not compared with TRBD1, the D call given in the table. TRBV21-1 is shown as a pseudogene. CDR3 length: 13 residues.

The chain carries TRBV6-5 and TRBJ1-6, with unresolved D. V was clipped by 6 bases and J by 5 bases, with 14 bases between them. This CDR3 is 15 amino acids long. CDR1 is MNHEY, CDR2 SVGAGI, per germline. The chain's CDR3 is CASSPTGYDNSPLHF. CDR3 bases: TGTGCCAGCAGCCCCACGGGTTACGATAATTCACCCCTCCACTTT.

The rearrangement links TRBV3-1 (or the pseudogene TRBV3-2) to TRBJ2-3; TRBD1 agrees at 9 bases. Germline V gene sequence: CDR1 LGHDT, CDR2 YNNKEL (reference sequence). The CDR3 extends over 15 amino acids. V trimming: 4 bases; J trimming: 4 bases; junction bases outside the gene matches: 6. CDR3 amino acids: CASSRGDREADTQYF. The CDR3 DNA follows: TGTGCCAGCAGCCGGGGGGACAGGGAAGCAGATACGCAGTATTTT.

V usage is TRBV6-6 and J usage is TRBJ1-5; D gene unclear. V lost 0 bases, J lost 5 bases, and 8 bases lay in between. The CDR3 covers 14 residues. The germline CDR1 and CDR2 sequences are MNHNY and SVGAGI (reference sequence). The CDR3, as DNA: TGTGCCAGCAGTTACTCGGGCCAATATCAGCCCCAGCATTTT. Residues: CASSYSGQYQPQHF.

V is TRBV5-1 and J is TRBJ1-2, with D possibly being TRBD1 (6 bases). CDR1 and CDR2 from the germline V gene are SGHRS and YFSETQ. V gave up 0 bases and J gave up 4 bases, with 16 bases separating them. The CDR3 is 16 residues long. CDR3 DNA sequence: TGCGCCAGCAGCTTGGCCGGGGCAGGGGTTGGCTATGGCTACACCTTC. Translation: CASSLAGAGVGYGYTF.

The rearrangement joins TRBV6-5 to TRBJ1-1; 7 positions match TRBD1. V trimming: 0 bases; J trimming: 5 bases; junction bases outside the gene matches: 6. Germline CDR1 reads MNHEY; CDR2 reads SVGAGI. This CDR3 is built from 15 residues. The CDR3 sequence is CASSYSEGRGTEAFF. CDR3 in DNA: TGTGCCAGCAGTTACTCAGAGGGCAGGGGGACTGAAGCTTTCTTT.

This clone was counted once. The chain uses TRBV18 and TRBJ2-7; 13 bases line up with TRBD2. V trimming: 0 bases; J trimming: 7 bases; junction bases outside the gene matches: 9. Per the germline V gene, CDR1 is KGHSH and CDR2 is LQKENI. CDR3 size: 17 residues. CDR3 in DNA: TGTGCCAGCTCACCACCGGCAACTAGCGGGGGGGCGGGGGAGCAGTACTTC. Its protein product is CASSPPATSGGAGEQYF.

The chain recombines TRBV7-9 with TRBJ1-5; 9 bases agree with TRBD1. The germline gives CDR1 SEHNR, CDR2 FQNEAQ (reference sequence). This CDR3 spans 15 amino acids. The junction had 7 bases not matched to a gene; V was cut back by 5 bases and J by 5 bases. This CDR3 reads CASSLGQGLDQPQHF. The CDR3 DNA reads TGTGCCAGCAGCCTAGGACAGGGGCTCGATCAGCCCCAGCATTTT.

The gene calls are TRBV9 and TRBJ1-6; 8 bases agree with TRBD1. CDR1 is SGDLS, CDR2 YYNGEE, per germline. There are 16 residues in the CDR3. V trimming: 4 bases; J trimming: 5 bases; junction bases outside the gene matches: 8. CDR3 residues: CASSPLGQGHNSPLHF. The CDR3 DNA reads TGTGCCAGCAGCCCACTAGGACAGGGCCATAATTCACCCCTCCACTTT. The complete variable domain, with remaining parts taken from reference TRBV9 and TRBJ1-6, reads DSGVTQTPKHLITATGQRVTLRCSPRSGDLSVYWYQQSLDQGLQFLIQYYNGEERAKGNILERFSAQQFPDLHSELNLSSLELGDSALYFCASSPLGQGHNSPLHFGNGTRLTVT.

The CDR3 here is CASTPSRLAKNIQYF. The CDR3 DNA reads as TGTGCCAGCACCCCGAGCAGGTTAGCCAAAAACATTCAGTACTTC. The rearrangement links TRBV2 to TRBJ2-4, with D unresolved. CDR1 and CDR2 from the germline V gene are SNHLY and FYNNEI. The length of the CDR3 is 15 residues. Deletions cut 7 bases from V and 0 bases from J, with 13 bases between.

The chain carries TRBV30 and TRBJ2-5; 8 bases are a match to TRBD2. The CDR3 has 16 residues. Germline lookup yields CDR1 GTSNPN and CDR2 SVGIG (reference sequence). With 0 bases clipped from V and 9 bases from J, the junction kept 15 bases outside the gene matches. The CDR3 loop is CAWSVSENPWRGAQYF. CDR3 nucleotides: TGTGCCTGGAGTGTATCCGAAAACCCCTGGCGGGGGGCCCAGTACTTC.

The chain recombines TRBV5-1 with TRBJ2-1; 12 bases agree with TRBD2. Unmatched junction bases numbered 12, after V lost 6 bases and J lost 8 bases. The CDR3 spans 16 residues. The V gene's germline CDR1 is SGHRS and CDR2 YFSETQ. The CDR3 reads CASTWTSGVVLDEQFF. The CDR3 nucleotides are TGCGCCAGCACCTGGACTAGCGGGGTAGTGTTAGATGAGCAGTTCTTC.

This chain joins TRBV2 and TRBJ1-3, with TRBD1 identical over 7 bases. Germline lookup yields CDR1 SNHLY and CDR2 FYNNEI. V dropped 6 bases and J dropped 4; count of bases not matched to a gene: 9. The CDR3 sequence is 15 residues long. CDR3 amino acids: CASSRGQDPGNTIYF. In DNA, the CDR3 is TGTGCCAGCAGCCGAGGACAGGACCCAGGAAACACCATATATTTT.

The CDR3: CASPADRADTEAFF. CDR3 sequence (DNA): TGTGCCAGCCCAGCGGACAGGGCGGACACTGAAGCTTTCTTT. The chain employs TRBV6-5 and TRBJ1-1; 8 positions agree with TRBD1. The CDR3 spans 14 residues. The junction had 8 bases not matched to a gene; V was cut back by 8 bases and J by 3 bases. Per germline, CDR1 MNHEY and CDR2 SVGAGI.

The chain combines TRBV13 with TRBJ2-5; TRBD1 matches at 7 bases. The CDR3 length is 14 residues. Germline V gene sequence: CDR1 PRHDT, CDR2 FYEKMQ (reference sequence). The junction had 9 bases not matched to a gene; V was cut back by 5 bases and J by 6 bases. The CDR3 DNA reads TGTGCCAGCAGCAGTCGGCAGGGGGACAAGACCCAGTACTTC. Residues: CASSSRQGDKTQYF.

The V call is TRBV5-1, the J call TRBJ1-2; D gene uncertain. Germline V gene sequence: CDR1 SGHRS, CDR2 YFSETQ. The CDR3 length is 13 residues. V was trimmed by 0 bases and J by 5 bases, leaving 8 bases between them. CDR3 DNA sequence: TGCGCCAGCAGCTTGGACAGATCATATGGCTACACCTTC. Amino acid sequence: CASSLDRSYGYTF.

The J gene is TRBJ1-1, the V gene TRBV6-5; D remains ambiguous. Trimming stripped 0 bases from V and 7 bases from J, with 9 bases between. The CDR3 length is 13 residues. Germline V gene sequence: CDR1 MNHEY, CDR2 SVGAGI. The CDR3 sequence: CASSYSRAIEAFF. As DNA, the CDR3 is TGTGCCAGCAGTTACTCTCGAGCCATTGAAGCTTTCTTT.

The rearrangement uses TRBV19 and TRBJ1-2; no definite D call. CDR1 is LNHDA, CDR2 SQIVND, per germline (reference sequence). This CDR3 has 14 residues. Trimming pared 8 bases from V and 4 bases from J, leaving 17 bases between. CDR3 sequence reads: CASLDNLVSYGYTF. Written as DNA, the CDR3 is TGTGCCAGTCTCGACAACTTAGTATCCTATGGCTACACCTTC.

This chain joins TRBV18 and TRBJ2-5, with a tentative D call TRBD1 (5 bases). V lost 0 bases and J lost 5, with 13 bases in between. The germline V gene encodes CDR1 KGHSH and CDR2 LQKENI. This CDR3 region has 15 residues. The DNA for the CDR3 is TGTGCCAGCTCACCACCGGTTCAGGGTCTCGAGACCCAGTACTTC. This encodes CASSPPVQGLETQYF.

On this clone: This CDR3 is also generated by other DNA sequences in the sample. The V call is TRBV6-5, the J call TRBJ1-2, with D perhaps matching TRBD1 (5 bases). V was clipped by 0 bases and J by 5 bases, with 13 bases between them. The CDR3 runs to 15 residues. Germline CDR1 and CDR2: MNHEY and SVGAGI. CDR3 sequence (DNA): TGTGCCAGCAGTTACTCGGGCCAGGGCTCTTATGGCTACACCTTC. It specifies CASSYSGQGSYGYTF.

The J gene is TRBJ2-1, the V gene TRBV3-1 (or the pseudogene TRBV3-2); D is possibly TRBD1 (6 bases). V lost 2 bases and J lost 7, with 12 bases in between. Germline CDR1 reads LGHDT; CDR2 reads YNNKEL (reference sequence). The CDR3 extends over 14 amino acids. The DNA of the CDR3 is TGTGCCAGCAGCCAACGGGCAGGGGTTAATGAGCAGTTCTTC. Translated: CASSQRAGVNEQFF.